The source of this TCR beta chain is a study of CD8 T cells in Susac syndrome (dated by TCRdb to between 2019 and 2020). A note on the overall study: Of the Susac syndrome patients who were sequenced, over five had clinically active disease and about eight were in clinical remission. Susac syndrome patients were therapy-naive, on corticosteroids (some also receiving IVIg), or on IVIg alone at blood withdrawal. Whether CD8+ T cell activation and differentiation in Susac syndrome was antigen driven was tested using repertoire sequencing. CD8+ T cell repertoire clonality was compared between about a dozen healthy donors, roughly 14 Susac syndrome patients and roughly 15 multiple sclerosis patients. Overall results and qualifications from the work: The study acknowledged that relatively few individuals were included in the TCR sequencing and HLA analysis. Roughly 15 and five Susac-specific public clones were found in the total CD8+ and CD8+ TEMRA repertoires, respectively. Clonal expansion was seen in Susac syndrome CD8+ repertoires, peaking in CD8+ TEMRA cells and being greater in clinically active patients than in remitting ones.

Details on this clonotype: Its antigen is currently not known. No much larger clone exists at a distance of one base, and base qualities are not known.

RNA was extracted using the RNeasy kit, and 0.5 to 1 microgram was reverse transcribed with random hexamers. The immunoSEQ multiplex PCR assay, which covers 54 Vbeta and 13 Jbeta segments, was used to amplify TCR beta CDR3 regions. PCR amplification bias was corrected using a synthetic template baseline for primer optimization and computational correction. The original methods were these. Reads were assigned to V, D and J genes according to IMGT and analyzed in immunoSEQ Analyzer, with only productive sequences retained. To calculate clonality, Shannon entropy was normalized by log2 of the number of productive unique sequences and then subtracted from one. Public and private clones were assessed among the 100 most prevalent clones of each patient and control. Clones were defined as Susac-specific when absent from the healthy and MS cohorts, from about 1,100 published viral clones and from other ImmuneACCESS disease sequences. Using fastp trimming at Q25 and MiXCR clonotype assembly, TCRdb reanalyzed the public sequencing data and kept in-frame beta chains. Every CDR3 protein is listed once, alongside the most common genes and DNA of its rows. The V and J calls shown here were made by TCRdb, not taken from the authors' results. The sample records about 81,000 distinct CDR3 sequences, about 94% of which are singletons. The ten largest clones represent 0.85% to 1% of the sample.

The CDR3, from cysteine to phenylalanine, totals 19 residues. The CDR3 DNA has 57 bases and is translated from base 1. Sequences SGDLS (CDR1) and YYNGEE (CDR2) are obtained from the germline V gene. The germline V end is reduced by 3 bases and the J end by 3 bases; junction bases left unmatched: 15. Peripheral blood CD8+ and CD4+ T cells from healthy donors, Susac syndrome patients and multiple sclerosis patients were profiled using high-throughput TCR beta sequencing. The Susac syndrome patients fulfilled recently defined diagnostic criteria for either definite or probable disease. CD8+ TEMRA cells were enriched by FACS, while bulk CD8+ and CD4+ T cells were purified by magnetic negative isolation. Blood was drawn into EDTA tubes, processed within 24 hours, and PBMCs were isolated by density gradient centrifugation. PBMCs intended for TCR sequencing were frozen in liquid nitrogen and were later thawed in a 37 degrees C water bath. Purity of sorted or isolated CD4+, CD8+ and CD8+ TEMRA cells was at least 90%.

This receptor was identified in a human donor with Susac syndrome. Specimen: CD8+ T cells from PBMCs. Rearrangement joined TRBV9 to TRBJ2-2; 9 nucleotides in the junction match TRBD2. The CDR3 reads CASSGEGSEAGGHTGELFF. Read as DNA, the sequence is TGTGCCAGCAGCGGAGAGGGGTCGGAGGCGGGAGGGCACACCGGGGAGCTGTTTTTT.